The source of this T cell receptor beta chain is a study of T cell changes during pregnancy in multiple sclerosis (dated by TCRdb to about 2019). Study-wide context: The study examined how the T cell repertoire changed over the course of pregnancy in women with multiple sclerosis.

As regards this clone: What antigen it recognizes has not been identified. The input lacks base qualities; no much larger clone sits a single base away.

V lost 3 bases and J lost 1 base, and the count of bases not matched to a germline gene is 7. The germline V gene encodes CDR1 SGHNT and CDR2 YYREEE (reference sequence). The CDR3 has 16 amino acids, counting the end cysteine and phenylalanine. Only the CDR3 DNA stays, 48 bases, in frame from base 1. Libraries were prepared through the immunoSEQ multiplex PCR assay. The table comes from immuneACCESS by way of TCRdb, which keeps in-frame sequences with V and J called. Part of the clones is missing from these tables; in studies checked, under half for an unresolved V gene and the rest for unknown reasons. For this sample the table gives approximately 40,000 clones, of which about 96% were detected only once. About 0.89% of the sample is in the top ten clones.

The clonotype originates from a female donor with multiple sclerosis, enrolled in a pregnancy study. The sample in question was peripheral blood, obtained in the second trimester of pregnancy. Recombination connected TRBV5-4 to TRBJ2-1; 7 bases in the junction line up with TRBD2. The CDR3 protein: CASSSRDYRSYNEQFF. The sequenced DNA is TGTGCCAGCAGCTCCCGGGACTACCGATCCTACAATGAGCAGTTCTTC.